This TCR beta chain stems from a study of blood T cell repertoires in COVID-19. Study-wide background: Acute and convalescent COVID-19 specimens originated in the United States, Italy and Spain. The cDNA or gDNA used as material had been derived from T cells, B-cell-depleted T cells, or PBMCs.

Adults between about 18 and 89 years of age took part from 20 to 25 US areas. The CDR3 loop spans 15 amino acids. V dropped 2 bases and J dropped 2; count of bases not matched to a gene: 4. Per the germline V gene, CDR1 is SGHDT and CDR2 is YYEEEE. In the source study's methods: Amplification of reference gene primers was used by the study to estimate nucleated cell counts. Assay used: immunoSEQ multiplex PCR; TCRdb lists only in-frame clones, some missing. The V and J calls and clone size come from that table; D and trimming were worked out from the DNA. Of over 200,000 clones in the sample, roughly nine tenths were seen once.

This clonotype was obtained from a human donor in a cohort exposed to, infected with or recovered from COVID-19 (not recorded which). The donor label of this sample is uncertain. The chain employs TRBV5-6 and TRBJ2-5, with TRBD2 identical over 9 bases. What was sequenced was PBMCs or T cells enriched from blood (not recorded which). CDR3: CASSFAGGGQETQYF. The CDR3 nucleotides read TGTGCCAGCAGCTTCGCGGGGGGGGGTCAAGAGACCCAGTACTTC.